The rows below give T cell receptor beta chains drawn from one sample of a study of blood T cells in healthy people across ages. MiXCR, run by TCRdb on the 5' RACE reads, gives a single entry per CDR3 protein. The table has over 1.5 million distinct CDR3 sequences, 40% to 55% seen once. Source material: blood. Every receptor here comes from a middle-aged woman in good health. The CDR3 runs from the conserved cysteine through the conserved F or W. A D gene is named only where the DNA matches it firmly. Only some rows state a clone size, as once, few, many or a class for expanded clones.

abundance: NA; d_gene: TRBD1; j_gene: TRBJ1-1; v_gene: TRBV29-1; CDR3aa: CSVADGQGWTEAFF; CDR3nt: TGCAGCGTCGCCGACGGACAGGGTTGGACTGAAGCTTTCTTT
abundance: NA; d_gene: TRBD2; j_gene: TRBJ2-1; v_gene: TRBV5-1; CDR3aa: CASSGTNTDNEQFF; CDR3nt: TGCGCCAGCTCCGGGACTAACACGGACAATGAGCAGTTCTTC
abundance: few; d_gene: TRBD1; j_gene: TRBJ2-7; v_gene: TRBV11-1; CDR3aa: CASSSRDSLTYEQYF; CDR3nt: TGTGCCAGCAGCTCCCGGGACAGTTTAACCTACGAGCAGTACTTC
abundance: few; d_gene: TRBD2; j_gene: TRBJ2-7; v_gene: TRBV28; CDR3aa: CASSTLTSGGLYEQYF; CDR3nt: TGTGCCAGCAGTACCCTGACTAGCGGGGGGCTCTACGAGCAGTACTTC
abundance: few; d_gene: NA; j_gene: TRBJ2-6; v_gene: TRBV21-1; CDR3aa: CASSHGRGFKSSGANVLTF; CDR3nt: TGTGCCAGCAGCCACGGCAGAGGGTTTAAGAGCTCTGGGGCCAACGTCCTGACTTTC
abundance: NA; d_gene: TRBD1; j_gene: TRBJ2-1; v_gene: TRBV20-1; CDR3aa: CSASGTGGSNEQFF; CDR3nt: TGCAGTGCCTCCGGGACAGGGGGCTCCAATGAGCAGTTCTTC
abundance: few; d_gene: NA; j_gene: TRBJ2-7; v_gene: TRBV18; CDR3aa: CASSPQQGSEQYF; CDR3nt: TGTGCCAGCTCACCACAACAGGGCTCCGAGCAGTACTTC
abundance: NA; d_gene: TRBD1; j_gene: TRBJ1-2; v_gene: TRBV4-3; CDR3aa: CASSQDQDRGREWDYGYTF; CDR3nt: TGCGCCAGCAGCCAAGACCAGGACAGGGGGCGCGAATGGGACTATGGCTACACCTTC
abundance: once; d_gene: NA; j_gene: TRBJ1-4; v_gene: TRBV4-1; CDR3aa: CASSPYGSQLFF; CDR3nt: TGCGCCAGCAGCCCTTACGGCTCTCAACTGTTTTTT
abundance: NA; d_gene: NA; j_gene: TRBJ2-4; v_gene: TRBV7-2; CDR3aa: CASSLAVGDQYF; CDR3nt: TGTGCCAGCAGCTTAGCCGTGGGAGACCAGTACTTC
abundance: NA; d_gene: TRBD2; j_gene: TRBJ2-5; v_gene: TRBV20-1; CDR3aa: CSARDPAGARVDEQYF; CDR3nt: TGCAGTGCTAGAGACCCAGCGGGGGCCCGAGTCGATGAGCAGTACTTC
abundance: NA; d_gene: NA; j_gene: TRBJ2-5; v_gene: TRBV2; CDR3aa: CASTINRKETQYF; CDR3nt: TGTGCCAGCACGATCAACAGGAAAGAGACCCAGTACTTC
abundance: NA; d_gene: NA; j_gene: TRBJ1-4; v_gene: TRBV12-3/TRBV12-4; CDR3aa: CASSLREDSKLFF; CDR3nt: TGTGCCAGCAGTCTTAGGGAGGACAGTAAGCTGTTTTTT
abundance: NA; d_gene: TRBD2; j_gene: TRBJ2-1; v_gene: TRBV5-1; CDR3aa: CASSLMTSGVNEQFF; CDR3nt: TGCGCCAGCAGCTTGATGACTAGCGGGGTGAATGAGCAGTTCTTC
abundance: NA; d_gene: NA; j_gene: TRBJ1-5; v_gene: TRBV24-1; CDR3aa: CATSEGSHYQPQHF; CDR3nt: TGTGCCACCAGTGAGGGCAGCCATTATCAGCCCCAGCATTTT
abundance: few; d_gene: NA; j_gene: TRBJ1-4; v_gene: TRBV27; CDR3aa: CASSLRQGATNEKLFF; CDR3nt: TGTGCCAGCAGTTTACGCCAGGGTGCAACTAATGAAAAACTGTTTTTT
abundance: NA; d_gene: NA; j_gene: TRBJ2-1; v_gene: TRBV3-1; CDR3aa: CASSRRQSSYNEQFF; CDR3nt: TGTGCCAGCAGCCGCAGACAGAGCTCCTACAATGAGCAGTTCTTC
abundance: NA; d_gene: TRBD1; j_gene: TRBJ1-6; v_gene: TRBV5-1; CDR3aa: CASSSITGAVESPLHF; CDR3nt: TGCGCCAGCAGCAGTATTACAGGGGCAGTGGAATCACCCCTCCACTTT
abundance: NA; d_gene: TRBD2; j_gene: TRBJ2-3; v_gene: TRBV20-1; CDR3aa: CSARATGTSGVWGTDTQYF; CDR3nt: TGCAGTGCTAGAGCAACCGGGACTAGCGGAGTGTGGGGCACAGATACGCAGTATTTT
abundance: NA; d_gene: NA; j_gene: TRBJ2-3; v_gene: TRBV24-1; CDR3aa: CAIGTFSTDTQYF; CDR3nt: TGTGCCATCGGGACATTCAGCACAGATACGCAGTATTTT
abundance: NA; d_gene: NA; j_gene: TRBJ1-1; v_gene: TRBV10-3; CDR3aa: CAISEGQTSWTEAFF; CDR3nt: TGTGCCATCAGTGAGGGACAGACTAGTTGGACTGAAGCTTTCTTT
abundance: NA; d_gene: NA; j_gene: TRBJ2-3; v_gene: TRBV28; CDR3aa: CGSSPPARVYDTQYF; CDR3nt: TGTGGCAGCAGTCCTCCAGCTAGGGTCTACGATACGCAGTATTTT
abundance: NA; d_gene: TRBD1; j_gene: TRBJ2-1; v_gene: TRBV6-1; CDR3aa: CASSGHRGLVDNEQFF; CDR3nt: TGTGCCAGCAGTGGCCACAGGGGATTGGTGGATAATGAGCAGTTCTTC
abundance: few; d_gene: TRBD2; j_gene: TRBJ2-1; v_gene: TRBV20-1; CDR3aa: CSASTTTSGGANEQFF; CDR3nt: TGCAGTGCTAGCACTACGACTAGCGGGGGGGCAAATGAGCAGTTCTTC
abundance: NA; d_gene: NA; j_gene: TRBJ1-6; v_gene: TRBV6-1; CDR3aa: CASSDWLPGVKNSPLHF; CDR3nt: TGTGCCAGCAGTGACTGGTTACCAGGGGTTAAAAATTCACCCCTCCACTTT
abundance: few; d_gene: NA; j_gene: TRBJ1-2; v_gene: TRBV12-3/TRBV12-4; CDR3aa: CASSWVNYGYTF; CDR3nt: TGTGCCAGCAGTTGGGTCAACTATGGCTACACCTTC
abundance: NA; d_gene: NA; j_gene: TRBJ1-2; v_gene: TRBV19; CDR3aa: CAGRNRENYGYTF; CDR3nt: TGTGCCGGCCGGAACAGGGAGAACTATGGCTACACCTTC
abundance: few; d_gene: NA; j_gene: TRBJ2-7; v_gene: TRBV28; CDR3aa: CASSLSPGQRYEQYF; CDR3nt: TGTGCCAGCAGTTTATCCCCGGGACAACGGTACGAGCAGTACTTC
abundance: NA; d_gene: NA; j_gene: TRBJ1-5; v_gene: TRBV7-2; CDR3aa: CASSPRLVNSNQPQHF; CDR3nt: TGTGCCAGCAGCCCCCGGCTGGTGAATAGCAATCAGCCCCAGCATTTT
abundance: few; d_gene: NA; j_gene: TRBJ2-5; v_gene: TRBV20-1; CDR3aa: CSARRSYQETQYF; CDR3nt: TGCAGTGCTAGGCGGTCCTACCAAGAGACCCAGTACTTC
abundance: NA; d_gene: TRBD1; j_gene: TRBJ2-3; v_gene: TRBV6-2/TRBV6-3; CDR3aa: CASSHRTGFGDTQYF; CDR3nt: TGTGCCAGCAGCCACCGGACAGGCTTTGGAGATACGCAGTATTTT
abundance: few; d_gene: TRBD1; j_gene: TRBJ1-5; v_gene: TRBV5-1; CDR3aa: CASVLPDRVSNQPQHF; CDR3nt: TGCGCCAGCGTCCTTCCCGACAGGGTATCCAATCAGCCCCAGCATTTT
abundance: NA; d_gene: NA; j_gene: TRBJ2-6; v_gene: TRBV2; CDR3aa: CAGRDAGANVLTF; CDR3nt: TGTGCCGGAAGAGATGCTGGGGCCAACGTCCTGACTTTC
abundance: NA; d_gene: NA; j_gene: TRBJ2-5; v_gene: TRBV2; CDR3aa: CASSEANDPGRETQYF; CDR3nt: TGTGCCAGCAGTGAAGCCAACGACCCGGGGCGAGAGACCCAGTACTTC
abundance: NA; d_gene: NA; j_gene: TRBJ1-6; v_gene: TRBV12-3/TRBV12-4; CDR3aa: CASSLFPYTNSPLHF; CDR3nt: TGTGCCAGCAGTTTATTTCCCTACACCAATTCACCCCTCCACTTT
abundance: NA; d_gene: TRBD1; j_gene: TRBJ2-3; v_gene: TRBV24-1; CDR3aa: CATSDSRGRTGTQYF; CDR3nt: TGTGCCACCAGTGATTCCCGGGGTAGGACAGGTACGCAGTATTTT
abundance: NA; d_gene: TRBD1; j_gene: TRBJ1-2; v_gene: TRBV5-1; CDR3aa: CASSLSIQGASDHGYTF; CDR3nt: TGCGCCAGCAGCTTGAGTATTCAGGGGGCATCCGATCATGGCTACACCTTC
abundance: few; d_gene: TRBD1; j_gene: TRBJ2-7; v_gene: TRBV14; CDR3aa: CASSRYQTGAATYEQYF; CDR3nt: TGTGCCAGCAGCCGATACCAGACAGGGGCTGCGACCTACGAGCAGTACTTC
abundance: few; d_gene: NA; j_gene: TRBJ2-1; v_gene: TRBV20-1; CDR3aa: CSAERIDRDNEQFF; CDR3nt: TGCAGTGCGGAGAGGATTGACCGAGACAATGAGCAGTTCTTC
abundance: NA; d_gene: TRBD1; j_gene: TRBJ1-6; v_gene: TRBV6-5; CDR3aa: CASRRQGDNSPLHF; CDR3nt: TGTGCCAGCAGACGACAGGGGGATAATTCACCCCTCCACTTT
abundance: NA; d_gene: TRBD1; j_gene: TRBJ2-1; v_gene: TRBV6-5; CDR3aa: CASSRQGIFEFF; CDR3nt: TGTGCCAGCAGTCGACAGGGAATATTTGAGTTCTTC
abundance: NA; d_gene: TRBD1; j_gene: TRBJ2-7; v_gene: TRBV6-2/TRBV6-3; CDR3aa: CASSSPRGLAYEQYF; CDR3nt: TGTGCCAGCAGTTCCCCCAGGGGGCTAGCGTACGAGCAGTACTTC
abundance: NA; d_gene: NA; j_gene: TRBJ1-1; v_gene: TRBV7-9; CDR3aa: CACSLAHRTEAFF; CDR3nt: TGTGCCTGCAGCTTAGCGCATCGCACTGAAGCTTTCTTT
abundance: few; d_gene: TRBD1; j_gene: TRBJ1-6; v_gene: TRBV6-1; CDR3aa: CASGTGNSPLHF; CDR3nt: TGTGCCAGCGGGACAGGGAATTCACCCCTCCACTTT
abundance: NA; d_gene: NA; j_gene: TRBJ2-3; v_gene: TRBV24-1; CDR3aa: CATSDPSLGRDTQYF; CDR3nt: TGTGCCACCAGTGATCCCAGTCTGGGTAGGGATACGCAGTATTTT
abundance: few; d_gene: TRBD1; j_gene: TRBJ1-4; v_gene: TRBV29-1; CDR3aa: CSVPGTGPFNEKLFF; CDR3nt: TGCAGCGTCCCAGGGACAGGCCCGTTTAATGAAAAACTGTTTTTT
abundance: many; d_gene: NA; j_gene: TRBJ1-2; v_gene: TRBV7-2; CDR3aa: CASSPPGYGYTF; CDR3nt: TGTGCCAGCAGCCCCCCCGGCTATGGCTACACCTTC
abundance: few; d_gene: NA; j_gene: TRBJ1-2; v_gene: TRBV7-3; CDR3aa: CASSLSGGEFNYGYTF; CDR3nt: TGTGCCAGCAGCTTAAGTGGGGGCGAATTTAACTATGGCTACACCTTC